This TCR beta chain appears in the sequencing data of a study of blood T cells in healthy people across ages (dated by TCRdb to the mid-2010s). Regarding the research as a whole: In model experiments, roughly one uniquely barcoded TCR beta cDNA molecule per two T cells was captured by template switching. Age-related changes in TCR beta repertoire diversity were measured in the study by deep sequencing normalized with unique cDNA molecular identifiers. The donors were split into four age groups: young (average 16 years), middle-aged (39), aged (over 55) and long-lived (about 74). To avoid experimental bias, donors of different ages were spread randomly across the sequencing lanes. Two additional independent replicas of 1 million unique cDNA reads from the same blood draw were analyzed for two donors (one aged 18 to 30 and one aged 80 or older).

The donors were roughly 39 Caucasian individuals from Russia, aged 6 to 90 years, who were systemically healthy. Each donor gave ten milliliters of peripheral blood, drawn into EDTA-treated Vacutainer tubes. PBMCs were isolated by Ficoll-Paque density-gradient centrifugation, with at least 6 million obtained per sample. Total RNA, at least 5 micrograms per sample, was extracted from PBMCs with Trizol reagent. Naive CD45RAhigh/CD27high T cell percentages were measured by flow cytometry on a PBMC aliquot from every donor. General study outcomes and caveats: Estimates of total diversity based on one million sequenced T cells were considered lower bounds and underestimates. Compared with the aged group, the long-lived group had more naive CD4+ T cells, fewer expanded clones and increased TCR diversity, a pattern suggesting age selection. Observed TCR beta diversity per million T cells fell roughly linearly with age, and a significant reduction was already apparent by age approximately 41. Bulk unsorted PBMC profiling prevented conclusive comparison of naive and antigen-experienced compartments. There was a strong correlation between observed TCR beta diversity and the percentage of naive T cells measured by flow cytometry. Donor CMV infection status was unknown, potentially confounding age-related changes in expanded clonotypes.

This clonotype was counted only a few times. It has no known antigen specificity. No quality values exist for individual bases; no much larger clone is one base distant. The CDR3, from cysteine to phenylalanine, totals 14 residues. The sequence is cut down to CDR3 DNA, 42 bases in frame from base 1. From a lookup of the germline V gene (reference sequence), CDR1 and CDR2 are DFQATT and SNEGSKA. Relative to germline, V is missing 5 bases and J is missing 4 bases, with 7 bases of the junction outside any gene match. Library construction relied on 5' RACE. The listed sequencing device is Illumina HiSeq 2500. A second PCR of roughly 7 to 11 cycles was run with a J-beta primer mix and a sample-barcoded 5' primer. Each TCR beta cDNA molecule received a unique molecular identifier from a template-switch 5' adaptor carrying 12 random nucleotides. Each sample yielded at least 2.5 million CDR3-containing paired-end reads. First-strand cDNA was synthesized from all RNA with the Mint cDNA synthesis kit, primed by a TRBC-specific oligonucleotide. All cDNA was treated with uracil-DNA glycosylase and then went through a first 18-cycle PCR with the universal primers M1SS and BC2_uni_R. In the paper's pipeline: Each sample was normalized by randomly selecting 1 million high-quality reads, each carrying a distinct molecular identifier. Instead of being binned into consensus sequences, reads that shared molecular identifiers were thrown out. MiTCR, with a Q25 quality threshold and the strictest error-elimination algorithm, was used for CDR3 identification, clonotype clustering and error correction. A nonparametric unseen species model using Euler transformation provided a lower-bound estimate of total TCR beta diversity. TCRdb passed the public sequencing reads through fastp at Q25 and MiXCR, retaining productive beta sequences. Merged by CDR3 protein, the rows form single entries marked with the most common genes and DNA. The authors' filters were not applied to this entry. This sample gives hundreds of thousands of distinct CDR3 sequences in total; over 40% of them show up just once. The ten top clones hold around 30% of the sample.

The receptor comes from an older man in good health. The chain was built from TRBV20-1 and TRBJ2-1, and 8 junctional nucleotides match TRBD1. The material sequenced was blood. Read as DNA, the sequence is TGCAGTGCTCCACTTAGACAGGGGTACAATGAGCAGTTCTTC. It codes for CSAPLRQGYNEQFF.